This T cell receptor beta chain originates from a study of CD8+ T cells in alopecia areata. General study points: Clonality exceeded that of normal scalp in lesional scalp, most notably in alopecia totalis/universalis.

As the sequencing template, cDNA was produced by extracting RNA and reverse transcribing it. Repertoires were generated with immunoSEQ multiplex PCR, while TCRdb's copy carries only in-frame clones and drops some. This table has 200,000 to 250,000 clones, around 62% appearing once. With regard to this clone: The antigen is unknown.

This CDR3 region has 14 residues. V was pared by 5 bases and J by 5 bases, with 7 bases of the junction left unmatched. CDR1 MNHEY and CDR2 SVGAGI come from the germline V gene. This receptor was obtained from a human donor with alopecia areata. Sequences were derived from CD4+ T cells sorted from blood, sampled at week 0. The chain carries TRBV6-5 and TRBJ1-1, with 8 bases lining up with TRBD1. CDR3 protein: CASSTTGGRTEAFF. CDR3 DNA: TGTGCCAGCAGTACTACAGGGGGGAGAACTGAAGCTTTCTTT.